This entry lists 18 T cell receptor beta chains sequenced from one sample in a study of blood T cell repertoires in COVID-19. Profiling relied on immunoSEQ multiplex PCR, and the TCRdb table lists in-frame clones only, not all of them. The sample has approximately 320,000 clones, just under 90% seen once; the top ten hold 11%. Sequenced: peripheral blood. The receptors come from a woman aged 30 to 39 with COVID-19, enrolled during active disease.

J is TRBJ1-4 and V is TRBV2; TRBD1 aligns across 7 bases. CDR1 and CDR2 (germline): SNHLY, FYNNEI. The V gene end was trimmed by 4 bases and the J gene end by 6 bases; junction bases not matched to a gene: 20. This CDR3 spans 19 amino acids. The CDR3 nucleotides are TGTGCCAGCAGTGGCGATTATTCCGGGACAGCCGGTACATATGAAAAACTGTTTTTT. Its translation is CASSGDYSGTAGTYEKLFF.

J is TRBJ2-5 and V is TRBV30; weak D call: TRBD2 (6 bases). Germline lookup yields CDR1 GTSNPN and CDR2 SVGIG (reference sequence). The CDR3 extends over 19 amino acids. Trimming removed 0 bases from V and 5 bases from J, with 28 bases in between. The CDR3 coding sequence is TGTGCCTGGAGTGTAGTCCGTCGAGGTAGGCGGGGCGCGAAGGAGACCCAGTACTTC. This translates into CAWSVVRRGRRGAKETQYF.

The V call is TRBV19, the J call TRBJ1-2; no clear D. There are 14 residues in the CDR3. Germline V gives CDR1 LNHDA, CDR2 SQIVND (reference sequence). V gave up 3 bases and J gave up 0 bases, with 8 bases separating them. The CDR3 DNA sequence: TGTGCCAGTAGTATCCCCGGTACTAACTATGGCTACACCTTC. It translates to CASSIPGTNYGYTF.

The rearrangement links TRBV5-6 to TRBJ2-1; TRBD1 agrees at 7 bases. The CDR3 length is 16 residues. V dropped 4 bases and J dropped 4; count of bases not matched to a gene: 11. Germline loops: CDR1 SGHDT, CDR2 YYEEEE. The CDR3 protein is CASSTLQPTGYNEQFF. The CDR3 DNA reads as TGTGCCAGCAGCACCCTCCAGCCGACAGGGTACAATGAGCAGTTCTTC.

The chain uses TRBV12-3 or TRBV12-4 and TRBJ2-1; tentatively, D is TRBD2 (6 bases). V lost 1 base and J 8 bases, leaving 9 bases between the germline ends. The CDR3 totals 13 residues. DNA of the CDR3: TGTGCCAGCAGTTTAGTTGTAGCGGATGAGCAGTTCTTC. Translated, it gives CASSLVVADEQFF.

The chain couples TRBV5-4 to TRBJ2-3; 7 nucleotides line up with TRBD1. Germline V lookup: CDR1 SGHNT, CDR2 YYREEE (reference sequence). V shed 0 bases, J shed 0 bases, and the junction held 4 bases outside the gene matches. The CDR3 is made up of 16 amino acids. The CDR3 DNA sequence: TGTGCCAGCAGCTTGGGCAGGGGGAAAAGCACAGATACGCAGTATTTT. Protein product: CASSLGRGKSTDTQYF.

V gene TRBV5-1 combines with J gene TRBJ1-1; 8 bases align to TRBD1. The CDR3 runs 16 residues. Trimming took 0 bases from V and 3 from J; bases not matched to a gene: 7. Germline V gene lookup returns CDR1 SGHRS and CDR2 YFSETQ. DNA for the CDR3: TGCGCCAGCAGCTTGGAAGCAGCAGGGGGCGACACTGAAGCTTTCTTT. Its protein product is CASSLEAAGGDTEAFF. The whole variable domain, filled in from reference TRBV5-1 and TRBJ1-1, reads KAGVTQTPRYLIKTRGQQVTLSCSPISGHRSVSWYQQTPGQGLQFLFEYFSETQRNKGNFPGRFSGRQFSNSRSEMNVSTLELGDSALYLCASSLEAAGGDTEAFFGQGTRLTVV.

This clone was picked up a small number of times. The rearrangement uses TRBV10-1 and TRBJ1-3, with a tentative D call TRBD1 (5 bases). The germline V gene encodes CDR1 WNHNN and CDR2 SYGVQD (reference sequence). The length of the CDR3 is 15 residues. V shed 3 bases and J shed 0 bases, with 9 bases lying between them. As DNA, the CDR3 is TGCGCCAGCAGTGACGGACATAGCTCTGGAAACACCATATATTTT. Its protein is CASSDGHSSGNTIYF.

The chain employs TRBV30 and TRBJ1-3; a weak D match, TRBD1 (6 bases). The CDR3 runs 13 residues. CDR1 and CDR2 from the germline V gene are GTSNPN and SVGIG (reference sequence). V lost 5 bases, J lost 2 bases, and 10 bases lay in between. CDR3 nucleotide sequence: TGTGCCTGGGCCACAGGGCCTGGAAACACCATATATTTT. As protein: CAWATGPGNTIYF.

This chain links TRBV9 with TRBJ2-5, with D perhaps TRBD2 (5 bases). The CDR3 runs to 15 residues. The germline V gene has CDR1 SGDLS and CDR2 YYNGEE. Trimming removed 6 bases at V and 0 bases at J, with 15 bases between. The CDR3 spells CASTRRTGYQETQYF. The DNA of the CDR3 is TGTGCCAGCACCAGAAGGACGGGGTACCAAGAGACCCAGTACTTC.

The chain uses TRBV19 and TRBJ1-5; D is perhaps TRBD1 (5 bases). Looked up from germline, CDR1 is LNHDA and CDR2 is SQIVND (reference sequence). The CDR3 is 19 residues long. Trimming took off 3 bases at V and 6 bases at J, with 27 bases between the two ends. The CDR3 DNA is TGTGCCAGTAGTATGGGCCGGGACTTATTAAGCCGGGTCGGTCAGCCCCAGCATTTT. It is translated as CASSMGRDLLSRVGQPQHF.

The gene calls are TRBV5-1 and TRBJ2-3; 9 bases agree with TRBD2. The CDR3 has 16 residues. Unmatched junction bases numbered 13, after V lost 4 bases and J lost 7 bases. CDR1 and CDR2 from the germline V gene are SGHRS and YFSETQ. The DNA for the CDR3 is TGCGCCAGCAGCCCCGCCGGAGCGGGGGGTATATATACGCAGTATTTT. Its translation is CASSPAGAGGIYTQYF. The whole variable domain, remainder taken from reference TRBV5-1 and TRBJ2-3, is KAGVTQTPRYLIKTRGQQVTLSCSPISGHRSVSWYQQTPGQGLQFLFEYFSETQRNKGNFPGRFSGRQFSNSRSEMNVSTLELGDSALYLCASSPAGAGGIYTQYFGPGTRLTVL.

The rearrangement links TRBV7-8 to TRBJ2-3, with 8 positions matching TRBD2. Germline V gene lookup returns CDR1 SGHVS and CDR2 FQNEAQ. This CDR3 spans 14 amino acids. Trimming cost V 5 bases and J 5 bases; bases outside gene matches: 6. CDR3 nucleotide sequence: TGTGCCAGCAGCCATAGCGGGGACTTAGATACGCAGTATTTT. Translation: CASSHSGDLDTQYF.

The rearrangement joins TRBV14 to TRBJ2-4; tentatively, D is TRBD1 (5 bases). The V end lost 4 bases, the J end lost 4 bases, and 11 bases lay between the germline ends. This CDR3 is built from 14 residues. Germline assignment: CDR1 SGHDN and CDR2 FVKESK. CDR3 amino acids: CASSLGHRKNIQYF. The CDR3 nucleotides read TGTGCCAGCAGCCTCGGGCACAGGAAAAACATTCAGTACTTC.

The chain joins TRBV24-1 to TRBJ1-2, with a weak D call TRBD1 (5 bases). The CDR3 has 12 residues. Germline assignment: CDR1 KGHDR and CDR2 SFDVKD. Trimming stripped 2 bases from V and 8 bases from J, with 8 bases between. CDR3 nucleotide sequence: TGTGCCACCAGTGATTCGTCAGGGGGCTACACCTTC. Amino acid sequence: CATSDSSGGYTF.

The CDR3 DNA sequence: TGTGCCTGGAGTAGCGGGGGGGCCTACAATGAGCAGTTCTTC. Translated: CAWSSGGAYNEQFF. The rearrangement uses TRBV30 and TRBJ2-1; 10 nucleotides agree with TRBD2. CDR3 length: 14 residues. Trimming removed 2 bases from V and 2 bases from J; junction bases left unmatched: 0. From germline, CDR1 is GTSNPN and CDR2 SVGIG (reference sequence).

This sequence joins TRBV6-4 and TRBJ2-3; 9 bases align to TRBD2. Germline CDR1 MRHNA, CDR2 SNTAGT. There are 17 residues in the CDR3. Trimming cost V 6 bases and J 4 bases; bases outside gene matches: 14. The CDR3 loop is CASRPTGAGGPSDTQYF. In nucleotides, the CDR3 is TGTGCCAGCAGACCGACCGGCGCGGGGGGGCCCTCAGATACGCAGTATTTT.

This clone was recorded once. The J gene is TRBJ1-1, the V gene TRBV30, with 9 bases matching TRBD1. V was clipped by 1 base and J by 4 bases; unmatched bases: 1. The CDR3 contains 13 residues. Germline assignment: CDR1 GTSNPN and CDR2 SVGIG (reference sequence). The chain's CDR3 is CAWSGDRVTEAFF. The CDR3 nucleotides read TGTGCCTGGAGTGGGGACAGGGTCACTGAAGCTTTCTTT.